This T cell receptor beta chain stems from a study of blood T cell repertoires in COVID-19. Authors' data handling: Using reference gene primer amplification, nucleated cell counts were estimated. The method was immunoSEQ multiplex PCR; TCRdb's version includes in-frame clones alone and lacks a portion of them. Clone size and V and J calls were adopted from that table, with D and trimming inferred from the DNA. Of approximately 360,000 clones listed, around 87% are singletons. The study recruited people aged about 18 to 90 years across approximately 24 US areas. Germline loops: CDR1 LGHDT, CDR2 YNNKEL (reference sequence). J lost 5 bases, V lost 1 base, and 4 bases had no gene match. This CDR3 comprises 15 residues.

This clonotype originated in a man aged 35 to 55 in a cohort exposed to, infected with or recovered from COVID-19 (not recorded which). The chain employs TRBV3-1 (or the pseudogene TRBV3-2) and TRBJ2-7, with 11 bases fitting TRBD2. The sample consisted of PBMCs or T cells enriched from blood (not recorded which). CDR3 sequence (DNA): TGTGCCAGCAGCCAAGGAACTAGCGGGAGACACGAGCAGTACTTC. It is translated as CASSQGTSGRHEQYF.